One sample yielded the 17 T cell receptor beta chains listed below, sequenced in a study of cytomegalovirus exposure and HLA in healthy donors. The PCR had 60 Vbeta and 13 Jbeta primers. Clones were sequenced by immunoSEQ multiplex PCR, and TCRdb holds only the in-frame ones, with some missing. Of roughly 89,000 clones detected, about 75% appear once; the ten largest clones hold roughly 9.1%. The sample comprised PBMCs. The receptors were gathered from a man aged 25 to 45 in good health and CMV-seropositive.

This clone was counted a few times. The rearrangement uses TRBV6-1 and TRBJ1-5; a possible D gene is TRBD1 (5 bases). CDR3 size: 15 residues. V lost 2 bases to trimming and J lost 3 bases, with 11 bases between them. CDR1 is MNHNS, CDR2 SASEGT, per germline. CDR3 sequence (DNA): TGTGCCAGCAGTGAAAGGCGGGGGTTCAATCAGCCCCAGCATTTT. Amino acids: CASSERRGFNQPQHF.

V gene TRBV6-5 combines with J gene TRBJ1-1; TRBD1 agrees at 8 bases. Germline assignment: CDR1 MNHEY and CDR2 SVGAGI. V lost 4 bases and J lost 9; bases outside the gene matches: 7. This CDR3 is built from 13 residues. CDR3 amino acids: CASSLGQGAQAFF. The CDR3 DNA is TGTGCCAGCAGTTTAGGGCAGGGGGCTCAAGCTTTCTTT.

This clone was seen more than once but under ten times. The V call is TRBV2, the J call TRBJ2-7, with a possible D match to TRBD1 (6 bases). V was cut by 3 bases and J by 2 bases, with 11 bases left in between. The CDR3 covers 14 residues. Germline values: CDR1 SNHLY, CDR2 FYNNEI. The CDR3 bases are TGTGCCAGCAGTGATAGGGACAATGCCTACGAGCAGTACTTC. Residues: CASSDRDNAYEQYF.

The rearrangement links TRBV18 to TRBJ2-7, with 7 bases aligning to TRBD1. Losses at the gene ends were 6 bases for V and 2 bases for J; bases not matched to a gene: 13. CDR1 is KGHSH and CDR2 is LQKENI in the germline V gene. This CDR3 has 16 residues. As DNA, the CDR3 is TGTGCCAGCTCCCTCAACCCGGACAGGCGAACCTACGAGCAGTACTTC. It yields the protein CASSLNPDRRTYEQYF.

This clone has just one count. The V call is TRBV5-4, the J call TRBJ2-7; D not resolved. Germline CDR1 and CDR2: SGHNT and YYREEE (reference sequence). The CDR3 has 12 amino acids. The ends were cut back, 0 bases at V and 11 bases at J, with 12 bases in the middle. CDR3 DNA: TGTGCCAGCAGCTTGGCTGGCAGTCACAAGTACTTC. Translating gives CASSLAGSHKYF.

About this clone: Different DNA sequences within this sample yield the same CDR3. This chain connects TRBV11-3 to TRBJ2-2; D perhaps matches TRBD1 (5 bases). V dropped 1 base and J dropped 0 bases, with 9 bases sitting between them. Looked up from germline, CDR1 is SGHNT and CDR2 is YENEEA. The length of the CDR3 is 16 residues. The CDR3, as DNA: TGTGCCAGCAGCTTAGGAAGCAGGGCGAACACCGGGGAGCTGTTTTTT. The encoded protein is CASSLGSRANTGELFF.

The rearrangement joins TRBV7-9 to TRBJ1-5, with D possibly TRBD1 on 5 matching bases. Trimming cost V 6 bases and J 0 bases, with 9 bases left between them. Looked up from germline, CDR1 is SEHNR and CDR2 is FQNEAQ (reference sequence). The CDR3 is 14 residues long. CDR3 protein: CASSGANSNQPQHF. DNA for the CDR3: TGTGCCAGCAGTGGGGCGAATAGCAATCAGCCCCAGCATTTT. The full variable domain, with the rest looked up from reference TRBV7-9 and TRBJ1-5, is DTGVSQNPRHKITKRGQNVTFRCDPISEHNRLYWYRQTLGQGPEFLTYFQNEAQLEKSRLLSDRFSAERPKGSFSTLEIQRTEQGDSAMYLCASSGANSNQPQHFGDGTRLSIL.

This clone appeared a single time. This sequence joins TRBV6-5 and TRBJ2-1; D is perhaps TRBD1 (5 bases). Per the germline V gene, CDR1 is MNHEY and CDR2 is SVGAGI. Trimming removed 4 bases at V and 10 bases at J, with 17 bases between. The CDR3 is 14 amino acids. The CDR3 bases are TGTGCCAGCAGTTTGGGATGGCAGGGAAACGAGCAGTTCTTC. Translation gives CASSLGWQGNEQFF.

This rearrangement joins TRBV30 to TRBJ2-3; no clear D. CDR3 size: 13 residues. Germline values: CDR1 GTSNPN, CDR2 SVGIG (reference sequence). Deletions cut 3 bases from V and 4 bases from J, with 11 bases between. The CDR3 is CAWSRSRPDTQYF. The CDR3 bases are TGTGCCTGGAGCCGGAGCAGACCAGATACGCAGTATTTT.

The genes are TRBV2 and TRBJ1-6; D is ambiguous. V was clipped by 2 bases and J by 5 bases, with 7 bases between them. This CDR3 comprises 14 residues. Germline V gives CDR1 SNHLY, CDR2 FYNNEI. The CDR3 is CASSELADNSPLHF. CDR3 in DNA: TGTGCCAGCAGTGAACTGGCCGATAATTCACCCCTCCACTTT.

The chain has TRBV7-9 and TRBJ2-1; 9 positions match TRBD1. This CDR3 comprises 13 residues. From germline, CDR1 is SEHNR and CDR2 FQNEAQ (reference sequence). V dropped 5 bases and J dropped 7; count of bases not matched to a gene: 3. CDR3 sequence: CASSMDRGNEQFF. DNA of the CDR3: TGTGCCAGCAGCATGGACAGGGGAAATGAGCAGTTCTTC. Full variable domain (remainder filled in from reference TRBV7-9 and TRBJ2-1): DTGVSQNPRHKITKRGQNVTFRCDPISEHNRLYWYRQTLGQGPEFLTYFQNEAQLEKSRLLSDRFSAERPKGSFSTLEIQRTEQGDSAMYLCASSMDRGNEQFFGPGTRLTVL.

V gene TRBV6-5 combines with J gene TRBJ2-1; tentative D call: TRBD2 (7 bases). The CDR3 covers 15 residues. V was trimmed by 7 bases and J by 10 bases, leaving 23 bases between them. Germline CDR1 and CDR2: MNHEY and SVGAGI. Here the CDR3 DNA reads TGTGCCAGCAACCCAGGCGGGGGCCCGCAGGAGGAGCAGTTCTTC. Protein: CASNPGGGPQEEQFF.

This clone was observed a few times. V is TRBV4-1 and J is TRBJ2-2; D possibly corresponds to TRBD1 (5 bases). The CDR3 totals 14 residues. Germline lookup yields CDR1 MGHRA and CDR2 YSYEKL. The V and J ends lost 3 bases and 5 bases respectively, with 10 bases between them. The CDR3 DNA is TGCGCCAGCAGCCAGCAGGGTGGGACCGGGGAGCTGTTTTTT. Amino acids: CASSQQGGTGELFF.

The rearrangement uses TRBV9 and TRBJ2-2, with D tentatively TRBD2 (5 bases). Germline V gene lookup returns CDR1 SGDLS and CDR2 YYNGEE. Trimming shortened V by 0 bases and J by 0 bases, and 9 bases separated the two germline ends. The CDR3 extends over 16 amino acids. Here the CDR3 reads CASSVGERANTGELFF. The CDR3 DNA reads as TGTGCCAGCAGCGTAGGGGAGCGCGCGAACACCGGGGAGCTGTTTTTT.

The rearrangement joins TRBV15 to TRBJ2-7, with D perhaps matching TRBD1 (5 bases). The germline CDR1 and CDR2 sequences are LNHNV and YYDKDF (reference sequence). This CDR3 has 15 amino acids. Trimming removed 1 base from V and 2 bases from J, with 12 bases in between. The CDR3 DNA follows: TGTGCCACCAGCAGAGGCCCCGACAGCACCTACGAGCAGTACTTC. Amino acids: CATSRGPDSTYEQYF. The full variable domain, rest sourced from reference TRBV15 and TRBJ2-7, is DAMVIQNPRYQVTQFGKPVTLSCSQTLNHNVMYWYQQKSSQAPKLLFHYYDKDFNNEADTPDNFQSRRPNTSFCFLDIRSPGLGDTAMYLCATSRGPDSTYEQYFGPGTRLTVT.

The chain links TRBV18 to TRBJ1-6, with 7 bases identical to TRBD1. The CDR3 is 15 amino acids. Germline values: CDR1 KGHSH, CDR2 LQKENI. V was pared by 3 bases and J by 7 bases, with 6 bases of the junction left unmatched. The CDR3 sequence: CASSPSGTENSPLHF. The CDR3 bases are TGTGCCAGCTCACCCTCCGGGACAGAAAATTCACCCCTCCACTTT.

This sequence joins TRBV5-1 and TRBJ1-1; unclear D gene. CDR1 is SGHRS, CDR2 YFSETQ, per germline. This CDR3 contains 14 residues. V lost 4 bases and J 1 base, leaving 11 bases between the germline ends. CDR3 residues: CASSGLGGNTEAFF. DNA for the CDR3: TGCGCCAGCAGCGGACTCGGTGGGAACACTGAAGCTTTCTTT.